This TCR beta chain was sequenced during a study of naive and memory T cell subsets. This clonotype was recorded at least ten times. Alpha and beta constant region primers primed reverse transcription for blood and skin samples. MiXCR, applied by TCRdb to the UMI-ligation and nested PCR reads, yields one record per CDR3 protein. Among 15,000 to 20,000 distinct CDR3 sequences, 8% to 10% were seen once, and the ten largest hold about 6.5%. The treatment denotes: skin biopsy from PPD injection site in Mantoux-positive individual. Unsorted total RNA, roughly 1 to 1,100 ng, was DNase treated before reverse transcription. Skin biopsies came from PPD injection sites in Mantoux-positive individuals. The junction had 9 bases not matched to a gene; V was cut back by 6 bases and J by 2 bases. Germline V gives CDR1 MNHEY, CDR2 SVGAGI. The CDR3 consists of 16 residues.

This specimen consisted of skin, obtained from a tuberculin skin test site. The clonotype comes from an adult in good health. This chain joins TRBV6-5 and TRBJ2-3; the match to TRBD1 covers 9 bases. DNA for the CDR3: TGTGCCAGCAGCAAGAGGACAGGGGCCCTCACAGATACGCAGTATTTT. Translation gives CASSKRTGALTDTQYF.